The rows below give T cell receptor beta chains drawn from one sample of a study of control samples from healthy donors and cancer patients. Assay used: immunoSEQ multiplex PCR; TCRdb lists only in-frame clones, some missing. The table lists about 140,000 clones, more than 90% of them singletons. Sequenced material: blood. The receptors originated from a man aged 25-45 years in good health. Both conserved end residues are part of each CDR3. A D gene is named only where the DNA matches it firmly. Expanded clones get a size class; other rows say once, few or many, or leave the size out.

size | J | V | D | CDR3 | DNA
- | TRBJ2-1 | TRBV7-9 | - | CASSPVGYEQFF | TGTGCCAGCAGCCCGGTAGGTTATGAGCAGTTCTTC
- | TRBJ1-3 | TRBV9 | - | CASSVSGFSGNTIYF | TGTGCCAGCAGCGTTTCGGGGTTCTCTGGAAACACCATATATTTT
- | TRBJ1-1 | TRBV7-9 | TRBD1 | CASSFRQGMSTEAFF | TGTGCCAGCAGCTTTCGACAGGGGATGAGCACTGAAGCTTTCTTT
once | TRBJ1-3 | TRBV3-1/TRBV3-2 | - | CASSRTRDAGNTIYF | TGTGCCAGCAGCCGCACTCGGGACGCTGGAAACACCATATATTTT
- | TRBJ1-1 | TRBV4-3 | - | CASSQEVSTGAFF | TGCGCCAGCAGCCAAGAGGTTTCGACAGGAGCTTTCTTT
- | TRBJ2-7 | TRBV10-3 | TRBD1 | CAITESRWTGPYEQYF | TGTGCCATCACCGAAAGCCGGTGGACAGGGCCCTACGAGCAGTACTTC
- | TRBJ1-3 | TRBV14 | TRBD1 | CASSQGDSLYSGNTIYF | TGTGCCAGCAGCCAAGGGGACAGCCTGTACTCTGGAAACACCATATATTTT
- | TRBJ1-1 | TRBV5-5 | - | CASSLGIVSVDTEAFF | TGTGCCAGCAGCTTGGGCATCGTCTCGGTGGACACTGAAGCTTTCTTT
- | TRBJ2-5 | TRBV29-1 | TRBD2 | CSVDRLAGYQETQYF | TGCAGCGTTGACCGACTAGCGGGGTACCAAGAGACCCAGTACTTC
few | TRBJ2-1 | TRBV7-2 | TRBD2 | CASSLVREVAEQFF | TGTGCCAGCAGCTTAGTGCGGGAGGTTGCTGAGCAGTTCTTC
- | TRBJ2-6 | TRBV28 | TRBD1 | CAMQKGGPGANVLTF | TGTGCCATGCAGAAAGGGGGCCCTGGGGCCAACGTCCTGACTTTC
- | TRBJ1-1 | TRBV27 | - | CASSQGQPGEAFF | TGTGCCAGCAGTCAAGGACAACCGGGTGAAGCTTTCTTT
- | TRBJ1-1 | TRBV9 | TRBD1 | CASSAQGELNTEAFF | TGTGCCAGCAGCGCCCAGGGGGAGCTGAACACTGAAGCTTTCTTT
- | TRBJ2-1 | TRBV24-1 | - | CATSDLSASYNEQFF | TGTGCCACCAGTGATTTGTCCGCATCCTACAATGAGCAGTTCTTC
- | TRBJ2-7 | TRBV5-4 | - | CATPSVLSYEQYF | TGTGCCACCCCTAGCGTCTTGTCCTACGAGCAGTACTTC
- | TRBJ1-2 | TRBV6-5 | TRBD1 | CASKSRDRVDYGYTF | TGTGCCAGCAAATCCCGGGACAGAGTCGACTATGGCTACACCTTC
- | TRBJ1-5 | TRBV18 | - | CASSPRQDSNQPQHF | TGTGCCAGCTCACCACGCCAGGATAGCAATCAGCCCCAGCATTTT
- | TRBJ2-1 | TRBV19 | - | CASSNFGTDEQFF | TGTGCCAGTAGTAATTTCGGAACCGATGAGCAGTTCTTC
- | TRBJ1-1 | TRBV29-1 | TRBD1 | CSVVGTGGRFTEAFF | TGCAGCGTTGTGGGGACAGGGGGGCGGTTCACTGAAGCTTTCTTT
- | TRBJ1-2 | TRBV6-2/TRBV6-3 | - | CASSSRAGYTF | TGTGCCAGCAGTTCTCGGGCGGGCTACACCTTC
- | TRBJ2-3 | TRBV19 | - | CASSMLAGRSPTDTQYF | TGTGCCAGTAGTATGTTGGCGGGCCGATCACCTACAGATACGCAGTATTTT
- | TRBJ2-1 | TRBV7-9 | - | CASSLLGSSTGLNEQFF | TGTGCCAGCAGCTTATTAGGGTCCAGCACAGGACTCAATGAGCAGTTCTTC
- | TRBJ2-7 | TRBV28 | TRBD1 | CASIGQGGYEQYF | TGTGCCAGCATAGGACAGGGTGGGTACGAGCAGTACTTC
- | TRBJ1-1 | TRBV6-1 | - | CASISFGYTEAFF | TGTGCCAGCATATCCTTCGGATACACTGAAGCTTTCTTT
- | TRBJ1-6 | TRBV28 | TRBD1 | CAIGQGIDSPLHF | TGTGCCATCGGACAGGGGATAGATTCACCCCTCCACTTT
- | TRBJ2-1 | TRBV11-2 | - | CASSVGPPYNEQFF | TGTGCCAGCAGCGTCGGACCCCCCTACAATGAGCAGTTCTTC
- | TRBJ2-1 | TRBV3-1/TRBV3-2 | - | CASSQAGVGVYNEQFF | TGTGCCAGCAGCCAAGCAGGGGTCGGGGTTTACAATGAGCAGTTCTTC
- | TRBJ2-3 | TRBV10-3 | TRBD2 | CAISGTSGTGRDTQYF | TGTGCCATCAGCGGGACTAGCGGGACGGGGAGAGATACGCAGTATTTT
- | TRBJ1-5 | TRBV28 | - | CASSSWVGLSNQPQHF | TGTGCCAGCAGTTCCTGGGTGGGCCTTAGCAATCAGCCCCAGCATTTT
- | TRBJ2-7 | TRBV11-3 | TRBD1 | CASSLGGTGAHEQYF | TGTGCCAGCAGCTTAGGAGGGACAGGGGCCCACGAGCAGTACTTC
- | TRBJ2-7 | TRBV12-3/TRBV12-4 | - | CASGAVFEQYF | TGTGCCAGCGGGGCGGTGTTCGAGCAGTACTTC
- | TRBJ2-2 | TRBV28 | - | CASSFEGKGYTGELFF | TGTGCCAGCAGTTTTGAGGGGAAGGGTTACACCGGGGAGCTGTTTTTT
- | TRBJ2-3 | TRBV29-1 | - | CSVLFRDGTDTQYF | TGCAGCGTTCTATTCCGGGACGGCACAGATACGCAGTATTTT
once | TRBJ1-2 | TRBV21-1 | - | CASSKPQDRAYGYTF | TGTGCCAGCAGCAAACCCCAAGACAGGGCCTATGGCTACACCTTC
- | TRBJ2-5 | TRBV19 | - | CASSRGYEETQYF | TGTGCCAGTAGTCGCGGTTATGAAGAGACCCAGTACTTC
- | TRBJ1-1 | TRBV11-2 | - | CASSLFARTEAFF | TGTGCCAGCAGCTTATTCGCCAGGACTGAAGCTTTCTTT
- | TRBJ2-1 | TRBV30 | - | CAWRVPGWGNEQFF | TGTGCCTGGAGAGTACCAGGTTGGGGCAATGAGCAGTTCTTC
- | TRBJ1-1 | TRBV12-5 | TRBD1 | CASGLKPLGQGFPEAFF | TGTGCTAGTGGTTTGAAACCACTGGGACAGGGCTTTCCTGAAGCTTTCTTT
- | TRBJ2-7 | TRBV10-3 | - | CAISDLGWAYEQYF | TGTGCCATCAGTGATCTCGGATGGGCCTACGAGCAGTACTTC
- | TRBJ2-5 | TRBV19 | - | CASSILPSGTQYF | TGTGCCAGTAGTATCCTGCCGTCGGGGACCCAGTACTTC
few | TRBJ1-6 | TRBV6-1 | TRBD1 | CASSEPKGGFTPLHF | TGTGCCAGCAGTGAACCGAAAGGGGGCTTTACACCCCTCCACTTT
- | TRBJ2-5 | TRBV9 | - | CASSVDVGAGTQYF | TGTGCCAGCAGCGTAGATGTGGGGGCGGGGACCCAGTACTTC
few | TRBJ1-3 | TRBV30 | - | CAWKGTFRGTIYF | TGTGCCTGGAAGGGGACCTTTAGGGGCACCATATATTTT
- | TRBJ1-1 | TRBV28 | TRBD1 | CASSYGGTGDTEAFF | TGTGCCAGCAGTTATGGGGGAACAGGGGACACTGAAGCTTTCTTT
- | TRBJ2-3 | TRBV6-5 | TRBD2 | CASSYQAGGTDTQYF | TGTGCCAGCAGTTATCAGGCGGGAGGTACAGATACGCAGTATTTT
few | TRBJ2-7 | TRBV15 | TRBD2 | CATSRDKAGASEQYF | TGTGCCACCAGCAGAGACAAGGCGGGAGCCTCTGAGCAGTACTTC
- | TRBJ1-2 | TRBV6-4 | - | CASSDSVRGGGYTF | TGTGCCAGCAGTGACTCTGTCCGCGGGGGTGGCTACACCTTC
- | TRBJ1-5 | TRBV7-2 | - | CASSSGIDQPQHF | TGTGCCAGCAGCTCAGGGATAGATCAGCCCCAGCATTTT
few | TRBJ1-6 | TRBV14 | - | CASSQGQYNSPLHF | TGTGCCAGCAGCCAAGGACAGTATAATTCACCCCTCCACTTT
- | TRBJ1-2 | TRBV2 | - | CASSGDSSGYTF | TGTGCCAGCAGTGGAGACAGTTCGGGCTACACCTTC